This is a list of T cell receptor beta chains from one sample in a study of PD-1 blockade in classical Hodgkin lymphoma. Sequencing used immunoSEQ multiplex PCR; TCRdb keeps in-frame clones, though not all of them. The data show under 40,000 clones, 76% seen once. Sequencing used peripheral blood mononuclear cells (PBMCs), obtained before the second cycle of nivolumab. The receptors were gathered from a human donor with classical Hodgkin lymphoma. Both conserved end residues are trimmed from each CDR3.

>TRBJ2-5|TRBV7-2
ASSAPRETQY
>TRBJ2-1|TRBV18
ASSPSKGSRTYNEQF
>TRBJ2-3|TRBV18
ASSPRGGTGGTDTQY
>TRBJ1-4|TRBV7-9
ASSPGAFNEKLF
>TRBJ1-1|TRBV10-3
AIRDGVLNTEAF
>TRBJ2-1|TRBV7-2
ASSQRLVESYNEQF
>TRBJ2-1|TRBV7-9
ALEGGQGNEQF
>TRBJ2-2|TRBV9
ASSASGGAAGELF
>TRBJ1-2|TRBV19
ASRPGGFYGYT
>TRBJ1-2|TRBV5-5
ASSLTVRADYGYT
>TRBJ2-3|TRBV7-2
ASSLSGGRSGTQY
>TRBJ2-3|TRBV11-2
ASSLYGPANTDTQY
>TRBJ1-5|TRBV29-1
SVTGTNSNQPQH
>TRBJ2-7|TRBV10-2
ASRAPGTEDYEQY
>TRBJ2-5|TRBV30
AGEWESGGEEETQY
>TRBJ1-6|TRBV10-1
ASSELSYNSPLH
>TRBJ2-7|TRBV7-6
ASSPRTSGGAYEQY
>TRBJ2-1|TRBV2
ASSEVRGGSEQF
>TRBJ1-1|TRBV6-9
AIGHLNTEAF
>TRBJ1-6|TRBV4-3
ASSQGTGDNSPLH
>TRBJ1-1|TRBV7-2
ASSLEDRVAF
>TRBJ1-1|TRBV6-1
ASSEQGYTEAF
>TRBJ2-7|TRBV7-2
ASSLDALAVPYEQY
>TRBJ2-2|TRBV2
ASSPTGDPTGELF
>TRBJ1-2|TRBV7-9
ASSLREDYGYT
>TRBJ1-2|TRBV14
ASSQVNDGYT
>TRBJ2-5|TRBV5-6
ASRGTGTGETQY
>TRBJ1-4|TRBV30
ASSGGFNEKLF
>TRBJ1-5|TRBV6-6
ASSPQRAGWRQPQH